The present entry profiles one TCR beta chain with its context. What it binds is not known. The CDR3 sequence is 13 residues long. V was clipped by 6 bases and J by 7 bases, with 12 bases between them. The data belong to a study of Graves' ophthalmopathy and Graves' hyperthyroidism. Study findings and constraints: Detection in blood was also observed for most expanded thyroid clonotypes above 0.001 frequency.

The authors amplified TCR beta CDR3 regions, and they did so from RNA transcripts for repertoire sequencing. An opening RT-PCR round employed HTBI primers and preceded a second-round multiplex PCR. TCRdb called the multiplex PCR reads again in MiXCR, with one record for every CDR3 protein. The sample records about 740,000 distinct CDR3 sequences, approximately 40% being singletons. Active ophthalmopathy (CAS at least 3, NOSPECS at least 4), lasting under 3 months. Exclusion applied to patients with other autoimmune diseases, uncontrolled infections, pregnancy or lactation. This TCR came from an adult man with Graves' ophthalmopathy. Material for sequencing was peripheral blood. This rearrangement joins TRBV12-3 or TRBV12-4 to TRBJ2-2, with D maybe TRBD1 (6 bases). DNA for the CDR3: TGTGCCAGCAGAACTACAGGGAGCGGGGAGCTGTTTTTT. Protein: CASRTTGSGELFF.